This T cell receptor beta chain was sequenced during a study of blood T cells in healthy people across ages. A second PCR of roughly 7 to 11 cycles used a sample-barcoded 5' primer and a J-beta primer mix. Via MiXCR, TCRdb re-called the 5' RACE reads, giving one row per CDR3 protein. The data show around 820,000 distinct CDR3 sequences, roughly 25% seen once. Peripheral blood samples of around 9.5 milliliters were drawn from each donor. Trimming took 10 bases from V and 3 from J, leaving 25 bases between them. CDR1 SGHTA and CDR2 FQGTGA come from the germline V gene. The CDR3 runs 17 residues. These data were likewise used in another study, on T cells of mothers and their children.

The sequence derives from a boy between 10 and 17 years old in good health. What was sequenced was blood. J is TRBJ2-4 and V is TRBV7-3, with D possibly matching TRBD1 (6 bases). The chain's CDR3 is CATLDSRLPRGKNIQYF. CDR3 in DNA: TGTGCCACGCTGGACAGCCGTCTTCCACGGGGCAAAAACATTCAGTACTTC. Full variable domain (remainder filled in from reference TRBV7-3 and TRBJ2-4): GAGVSQTPSNKVTEKGKYVELRCDPISGHTALYWYRQSLGQGPEFLIYFQGTGAADDSGLPNDRFFAVRPEGSVSTLKIQRTERGDSAVYLCATLDSRLPRGKNIQYFGAGTRLSVL.